Shown below are 7 T cell receptor beta chains from a single sample sequenced in a study of cytomegalovirus exposure and HLA in healthy donors (dated by TCRdb to about 2017). Library preparation employed the immunoSEQ multiplex PCR assay. For the multiplex PCR, a mixture combining 60 forward primers for TCR Vbeta segments and 13 reverse primers for TCR Jbeta segments was used. Imported from immuneACCESS, the table was reduced by TCRdb to in-frame sequences with V and J called. These copies leave out some clones; in studies compared against another copy, an unresolved V gene accounts for under half, and the cause of the remainder is not known. The table of this sample itemizes around 140,000 clones. The top ten constitute over 1.5% of the sample. The material sequenced was PBMCs. The source is a man aged 18 to 29 in good health and CMV-seronegative.

This chain's CDR3 is CASSHYLAGGALSYNEQFF. The CDR3 region has the DNA TGTGCCAGTAGTCACTATCTAGCGGGAGGAGCTCTTTCCTACAATGAGCAGTTCTTC. The chain is built from TRBV19 and TRBJ2-1, with TRBD2 matching 11 bases. The CDR3 spans 19 residues. Unmatched junction bases numbered 13, after V lost 5 bases and J lost 1 base. Germline V gene sequence: CDR1 LNHDA, CDR2 SQIVND (reference sequence).

CDR3 in amino acids: CASSLEGRGEETQYF. CDR3 coding DNA: TGTGCCAGCAGCTTAGAAGGCAGGGGCGAGGAGACCCAGTACTTC. The rearrangement joins TRBV11-3 to TRBJ2-5, with D possibly matching TRBD1 (6 bases). Trimming pared 0 bases from V and 5 bases from J, leaving 13 bases between. This CDR3 is built from 15 residues. In germline, CDR1 is SGHNT, CDR2 YENEEA.

The chain has TRBV25-1 and TRBJ1-1; 10 bases are shared with TRBD1. This CDR3 comprises 15 residues. Germline CDR1 is MGHDK and CDR2 is SYGVNS. Trimming at V came to 6 bases and at J to 3 bases, leaving 7 bases not matched to a gene. CDR3 protein: CASRRQGARYTEAFF. The DNA for the CDR3 is TGTGCCAGCAGGAGACAGGGGGCAAGGTACACTGAAGCTTTCTTT.

The CDR3 here is CASRSGETQYF. CDR3 nucleotides: TGTGCCAGCAGGTCGGGAGAGACCCAGTACTTC. This chain joins TRBV5-4 and TRBJ2-5; D not certain. V lost 5 bases and J lost 4, with 6 bases in between. CDR3 length equals 11 residues. Germline loops: CDR1 SGHNT, CDR2 YYREEE (reference sequence).

The chain joins TRBV2 to TRBJ1-2, with D perhaps matching TRBD1 (5 bases). The CDR3 is 14 residues long. Trimming removed 5 bases from V and 1 base from J, with 11 bases in between. The germline CDR1 and CDR2 sequences are SNHLY and FYNNEI. DNA of the CDR3: TGTGCCAGCAGTCCTGGCAGGGATAACTATGGCTACACCTTC. Protein product: CASSPGRDNYGYTF.

This sequence joins TRBV9 and TRBJ2-1, with D unclear. Germline CDR1 SGDLS, CDR2 YYNGEE. V was trimmed by 2 bases and J by 0 bases, leaving 6 bases between them. This CDR3 has 14 residues. This CDR3 reads CASSVTSSYNEQFF. CDR3 coding DNA: TGTGCCAGCAGCGTCACGAGCTCCTACAATGAGCAGTTCTTC. Drawing the rest from reference TRBV9 and TRBJ2-1, the complete variable domain is DSGVTQTPKHLITATGQRVTLRCSPRSGDLSVYWYQQSLDQGLQFLIQYYNGEERAKGNILERFSAQQFPDLHSELNLSSLELGDSALYFCASSVTSSYNEQFFGPGTRLTVL.

The rearrangement links TRBV2 to TRBJ2-3, with TRBD2 matching over 11 bases. V gave up 10 bases and J gave up 7 bases; unmatched junction bases: 10. Germline values: CDR1 SNHLY, CDR2 FYNNEI. The length of the CDR3 is 14 residues. CDR3 in DNA: TGTGCCAAAGAGATAGCGGGGGGGCTTTATACGCAGTATTTT. Translating it yields CAKEIAGGLYTQYF.